This T cell receptor beta chain emerged from a study of radiation and T cells in renal cell carcinoma. Study results and caveats: Tumor samples were small regions of around 0.92 g. Irradiated tumors had higher TCR clonality than control tumors.

About this clone: Its antigen is unidentified.

Germline trimming cut 6 bases from V and 1 base from J; bases unmatched to any gene: 2. CDR1 and CDR2 (germline): MNHEY, SMNVEV (reference sequence). The CDR3 spans 14 residues. Treatment: 15 Gy SBRT to primary tumor, nephrectomy 4 weeks later. Nephrectomy followed 15 Gy stereotactic body radiation by 4 weeks. TCRdb's table, derived via immunoSEQ multiplex PCR, lists solely in-frame clones and lacks some. The sample carries roughly 20,000 clones, 55% to 80% recorded once. This chain connects TRBV27 to TRBJ1-1; TRBD1 matches 10 bases. The clonotype originates from a woman between 70 and 85 years old with renal cell carcinoma. The sequencing here drew on tumor tissue, taken from a patient whose treatment included radiotherapy and nephrectomy. This CDR3 reads CASRGTGANTEAFF. For the CDR3, the DNA is TGTGCCAGCAGGGGGACAGGGGCGAACACTGAAGCTTTCTTT.